The clone carrying this T cell receptor beta chain was recorded a few times. Its antigen is unknown. Unique molecular identifiers featured in how the TCRbeta library was prepared. A single record per CDR3 protein comes from TCRdb applying MiXCR to the PCR reads. This table holds hundreds of thousands of distinct CDR3 sequences, almost 8% found once. The data derive from a study of T-cell reconstitution after alpha-beta-depleted transplantation in children. Study-wide results and limits: Elevated TCRbeta diversity at day 60 was traced, in some patients, to surviving recipient T cells and thymic progenitors. Counts and diversity of T cells one year after transplant came mostly from newly produced T cells. Expanded clones from the graft, numbering several hundred, reportedly supplied alpha-beta T cells about two months after transplant.

Sequenced material: peripheral blood, taken 360 days after TCRalphabeta/CD19-depleted stem cell transplant. The TCR sequence derives from a female patient aged 2-9 years who had a stem cell transplant for Fanconi anemia, so the T cells may come from the graft donor.

The CDR3 DNA sequence: TGTGCCAGCAGCTTAGGCGGGGAGAGGACAGATACGCAGTATTTT. It is translated as CASSLGGERTDTQYF. V usage is TRBV11-3 and J usage is TRBJ2-3, with D tentatively TRBD2 (6 bases). CDR1 is SGHNT, CDR2 YENEEA, per germline. Trimming shortened V by 1 base and J by 3 bases, and 11 bases separated the two germline ends. CDR3 length: 15 amino acids.